Following are 30 T cell receptor beta chains from one sample sequenced in a study of T cell responses to AZD1222 COVID-19 vaccine. The repertoire was sequenced with immunoSEQ multiplex PCR; TCRdb's copy has only in-frame clones and lacks some. The table has about 140,000 clones, 90% seen once. The material was peripheral blood, obtained on day 0 of AZD1222 vaccination. These receptors were collected from an adult in good health.

J is TRBJ1-1 and V is TRBV10-3, with D perhaps TRBD1 (5 bases). Trimming stripped 3 bases from V and 9 bases from J, with 17 bases between. Germline CDR1 reads ENHRY; CDR2 reads SYGVKD. The CDR3 has 14 amino acids. CDR3 protein: CAISDQGEGPQAFF. In DNA, the CDR3 is TGTGCCATCAGTGACCAAGGGGAAGGGCCTCAAGCTTTCTTT.

This clone was observed a single time. The CDR3 sequence: CASSPGTTLYNEQFF. In DNA, the CDR3 is TGTGCCAGCAGTCCCGGGACTACACTATACAATGAGCAGTTCTTC. This rearrangement joins TRBV3-1 (or the pseudogene TRBV3-2) to TRBJ2-1, with 7 nucleotides matching TRBD2. The CDR3 contains 15 residues. Germline loops: CDR1 LGHDT, CDR2 YNNKEL (reference sequence). V trimming: 6 bases; J trimming: 4 bases; junction bases outside the gene matches: 9.

The chain couples TRBV6-7 to TRBJ2-1, with 13 bases that match TRBD2. TRBV6-7 is known as an ORF, though its function is uncertain. Losses at the gene ends were 2 bases for V and 8 bases for J; bases not matched to a gene: 9. The CDR3 loop spans 17 amino acids. The CDR3 bases are TGTGCCAGCAGTTACAAGAGGACTAGCGGGAGCTCTCATGAGCAGTTCTTC. As protein: CASSYKRTSGSSHEQFF.

Only a few counts were recorded for this clone. The V call is TRBV24-1, the J call TRBJ2-1; perhaps TRBD1 as D (7 bases). Germline CDR1 is KGHDR and CDR2 is SFDVKD. Between the trimmed V and J ends, which lost 6 bases and 9 bases, there was a span of 14 bases. The CDR3 loop spans 13 amino acids. CDR3 sequence: CATSTPGGREQFF. As DNA, the CDR3 is TGTGCCACCAGTACCCCAGGGGGGCGTGAGCAGTTCTTC.

The chain carries TRBV25-1 and TRBJ1-4, with D possibly matching TRBD1 (5 bases). The V and J ends lost 7 bases and 7 bases respectively, with 13 bases between them. Germline V gene data show CDR1 as MGHDK and CDR2 as SYGVNS. CDR3 length: 13 amino acids. The CDR3 reads CASTGQGGEKLFF. The CDR3 DNA reads as TGTGCCAGCACGGGTCAGGGTGGTGAAAAACTGTTTTTT.

The chain is built from TRBV5-1 and TRBJ1-1, with a possible D match to TRBD1 (6 bases). Deletions cut 0 bases from V and 4 bases from J, with 13 bases between. Germline lookup yields CDR1 SGHRS and CDR2 YFSETQ. The CDR3 loop spans 15 amino acids. The CDR3 DNA follows: TGCGCCAGCAGCTTGGGGCAGGGGCTGGGCACTGAAGCTTTCTTT. This encodes CASSLGQGLGTEAFF.

This clone occurred a few times. This sequence joins TRBV15 and TRBJ1-5; no clear D gene. The CDR3 totals 14 residues. Germline assignment: CDR1 LNHNV and CDR2 YYDKDF (reference sequence). V was cut by 1 base and J by 0 bases, with 4 bases left in between. In nucleotides, the CDR3 is TGTGCCACCAGCAGAGGGGGTAGCAATCAGCCCCAGCATTTT. Encoded protein: CATSRGGSNQPQHF.

The chain uses TRBV29-1 and TRBJ2-6, with 7 bases fitting TRBD1. Germline values: CDR1 SQVTM, CDR2 ANQGSEA. V shed 5 bases and J 2 bases; nucleotides not matched to a gene: 9. This CDR3 comprises 16 residues. CDR3 sequence: CSVFQGVGAGANVLTF. The CDR3 bases are TGCAGCGTTTTTCAGGGGGTCGGAGCTGGGGCCAACGTCCTGACTTTC.

V and J are TRBV11-3 and TRBJ2-7; 8 bases line up with TRBD1. The germline V gene encodes CDR1 SGHNT and CDR2 YENEEA. This CDR3 region has 15 residues. V was pared by 3 bases and J by 1 base, with 5 bases of the junction left unmatched. This CDR3 reads CASSFGQGTSYEQYF. The CDR3 nucleotides are TGTGCCAGCAGCTTCGGACAGGGAACGTCCTACGAGCAGTACTTC.

V and J are TRBV7-9 and TRBJ1-5; possible D gene TRBD1, 5 bases. Germline lookup yields CDR1 SEHNR and CDR2 FQNEAQ (reference sequence). Trimming left V 4 bases short and J 6 bases short, with 16 bases between. The CDR3 has 15 residues. The CDR3 DNA reads as TGTGCCAGCAGCTCTTATACGGGGCCTCTTCAGCCCCAGCATTTT. Translating it yields CASSSYTGPLQPQHF.

The J gene is TRBJ2-3, the V gene TRBV5-1, with D perhaps TRBD1 (6 bases). The CDR3 sequence is 13 residues long. V gave up 5 bases and J gave up 3 bases, with 10 bases separating them. CDR1 and CDR2 (germline): SGHRS, YFSETQ. The CDR3 sequence is CASSGGATDTQYF. CDR3 coding DNA: TGCGCCAGCAGTGGGGGCGCGACAGATACGCAGTATTTT.

V usage is TRBV6-4 and J usage is TRBJ1-4; TRBD1 matches at 7 bases. The CDR3 length is 18 residues. The ends lost 0 bases at V and 3 bases at J; junction bases unmatched: 10. Looked up from germline, CDR1 is MRHNA and CDR2 is SNTAGT. The CDR3 coding sequence is TGTGCCAGCAGTGACTCGACAGGGAAAGGATGCTCTAATGAAAAACTGTTTTTT. This codes for CASSDSTGKGCSNEKLFF.

V is TRBV14 and J is TRBJ1-1, with 7 bases lining up with TRBD1. CDR1 SGHDN and CDR2 FVKESK come from the germline V gene. This CDR3 has 16 residues. V dropped 3 bases and J dropped 0; count of bases not matched to a gene: 7. The CDR3 region has the DNA TGTGCCAGCAGCCACCCCCGGGACAGCATGAACACTGAAGCTTTCTTT. Protein product: CASSHPRDSMNTEAFF.

The chain employs TRBV19 and TRBJ1-1, with a possible D match to TRBD1 (5 bases). Per germline, CDR1 LNHDA and CDR2 SQIVND (reference sequence). Trimming stripped 6 bases from V and 0 bases from J, with 17 bases between. CDR3 length equals 16 residues. CDR3 coding DNA: TGTGCCAGTAGCTTTTCGACAGATATCATGAACACTGAAGCTTTCTTT. Its translation: CASSFSTDIMNTEAFF. The entire variable domain, with the rest obtained from reference TRBV19 and TRBJ1-1, is as follows: DGGITQSPKYLFRKEGQNVTLSCEQNLNHDAMYWYRQDPGQGLRLIYYSQIVNDFQKGDIAEGYSVSREKKESFPLTVTSAQKNPTAFYLCASSFSTDIMNTEAFFGQGTRLTVV.

The chain joins TRBV7-2 to TRBJ2-5, with TRBD1 matching over 9 bases. The V gene's germline CDR1 is SGHTA and CDR2 FQGNSA. The CDR3 extends over 14 amino acids. V dropped 2 bases and J dropped 5; count of bases not matched to a gene: 3. This CDR3 is CASSLWDRAETQYF. In nucleotides, the CDR3 is TGTGCCAGCAGCTTATGGGACAGGGCGGAGACCCAGTACTTC.

The chain is built from TRBV3-1 (or the pseudogene TRBV3-2) and TRBJ1-2; weak D call: TRBD1 (6 bases). The germline V gene has CDR1 LGHDT and CDR2 YNNKEL (reference sequence). V shed 1 base and J shed 5 bases, with 14 bases lying between them. CDR3 length: 15 residues. The CDR3 spells CASSQARGERYGYTF. CDR3 sequence (DNA): TGTGCCAGCAGCCAAGCAAGGGGGGAACGGTATGGCTACACCTTC.

The chain couples TRBV14 to TRBJ2-7, with D maybe TRBD2 (5 bases). V was clipped by 0 bases and J by 7 bases, with 10 bases between them. The CDR3 length is 13 residues. Per germline, CDR1 SGHDN and CDR2 FVKESK. The CDR3 DNA sequence: TGTGCCAGCAGCCAAGAACTCTCGGGAGAGCAGTACTTC. It specifies CASSQELSGEQYF.

V and J are TRBV7-6 and TRBJ2-5; 10 bases match TRBD2. V shed 2 bases, J shed 4 bases, and the junction held 7 bases outside the gene matches. The CDR3 runs 16 residues. Germline CDR1 reads SGHVS; CDR2 reads FNYEAQ. CDR3 DNA sequence: TGTGCCAGCAGCTTATTTATATTAGCGGGAGGAGAGACCCAGTACTTC. Amino acids: CASSLFILAGGETQYF. Looking up the rest from reference TRBV7-6 and TRBJ2-5 gives the full variable domain: GAGVSQSPRYKVTKRGQDVALRCDPISGHVSLYWYRQALGQGPEFLTYFNYEAQQDKSGLPNDRFSAERPEGSISTLTIQRTEQRDSAMYRCASSLFILAGGETQYFGPGTRLLVL.

The rearrangement uses TRBV27 and TRBJ2-3; D possibly uses TRBD1 or TRBD2 (5 bases each). V lost 3 bases and J lost 2, with 12 bases in between. CDR3 size: 15 residues. Germline CDR1 is MNHEY and CDR2 is SMNVEV (reference sequence). CDR3 residues: CASSFSGRNTDTQYF. CDR3 coding DNA: TGTGCCAGCAGTTTTTCGGGGCGGAACACAGATACGCAGTATTTT.

This chain joins TRBV24-1 and TRBJ2-7; D gene uncertain. V shed 3 bases and J shed 4 bases, with 9 bases lying between them. Germline lookup yields CDR1 KGHDR and CDR2 SFDVKD. The CDR3 totals 13 residues. As DNA, the CDR3 is TGTGCCACCAGTGATCCCGGTCGATACGAGCAGTACTTC. Amino acid sequence: CATSDPGRYEQYF.

The chain links TRBV7-3 to TRBJ2-1; weak D call: TRBD2 (6 bases). V was clipped by 2 bases and J by 0 bases, with 8 bases between them. CDR3 length: 15 residues. In germline, CDR1 is SGHTA, CDR2 FQGTGA. The CDR3 DNA reads as TGTGCCAGCAGCTTATCCGGGGGCTCCTACAATGAGCAGTTCTTC. Its protein is CASSLSGGSYNEQFF.

The V call is TRBV19, the J call TRBJ1-6; unclear D gene. The CDR3 has 13 residues. Trimming pared 3 bases from V and 11 bases from J, leaving 11 bases between. Germline V CDR1 and CDR2: LNHDA, SQIVND (reference sequence). CDR3 sequence (DNA): TGTGCCAGTAGTATTTTAGGTTCTGCACCCCTCCACTTT. The encoded protein is CASSILGSAPLHF.

This clone has only a few counts. This sequence joins TRBV6-5 and TRBJ1-1; TRBD1 aligns across 8 bases. Germline CDR1 and CDR2: MNHEY and SVGAGI. The CDR3 loop spans 16 amino acids. V lost 1 base to trimming and J lost 7 bases; unmatched junction nucleotides: 11. CDR3 coding DNA: TGTGCCAGCAGTTACTTCATTACAGGGGGGAAAAGTGAAGCTTTCTTT. Amino acids: CASSYFITGGKSEAFF.

V usage is TRBV30 and J usage is TRBJ2-7; D remains unclear. V was cut by 0 bases and J by 3 bases, with 9 bases left in between. CDR1 is GTSNPN, CDR2 SVGIG, per germline (reference sequence). The CDR3 has 13 residues. CDR3 nucleotide sequence: TGTGCCTGGAGTGTCGGCTCGAACTACGAGCAGTACTTC. Protein product: CAWSVGSNYEQYF.

The V and J genes are TRBV18 and TRBJ1-3, with D uncertain. This CDR3 comprises 16 residues. With 3 bases removed from V and 0 bases from J, the gap between germline ends came to 12 bases. CDR1 and CDR2 (germline): KGHSH, LQKENI. The CDR3 protein is CASSPMPGHSGNTIYF. The CDR3 bases are TGTGCCAGCTCACCGATGCCAGGCCACTCTGGAAACACCATATATTTT.

The chain recombines TRBV5-1 with TRBJ1-1; no definite D call. Trimming cost V 1 base and J 1 base, with 11 bases left between them. Germline V gene data show CDR1 as SGHRS and CDR2 as YFSETQ. The CDR3 extends over 15 amino acids. Here the CDR3 DNA reads TGCGCCAGCAGCTTGTACGCCAGCGGGAACACTGAAGCTTTCTTT. Its protein is CASSLYASGNTEAFF. Full variable domain (missing parts from reference TRBV5-1 and TRBJ1-1): KAGVTQTPRYLIKTRGQQVTLSCSPISGHRSVSWYQQTPGQGLQFLFEYFSETQRNKGNFPGRFSGRQFSNSRSEMNVSTLELGDSALYLCASSLYASGNTEAFFGQGTRLTVV.

This chain joins TRBV6-5 and TRBJ1-5; no definite D call. V lost 6 bases to trimming and J lost 7 bases, with 13 bases between them. The CDR3 is 13 amino acids. The germline V gene encodes CDR1 MNHEY and CDR2 SVGAGI. The CDR3 nucleotides read TGTGCCAGCAGCGTAGAAGTGAGACAGCCCCAGCATTTT. Translating it yields CASSVEVRQPQHF.

The CDR3 reads CASSRDAGGTGELFF. CDR3 DNA sequence: TGTGCCAGCAGCAGGGACGCTGGGGGTACCGGGGAGCTGTTTTTT. The chain joins TRBV5-6 to TRBJ2-2; D assignment may be TRBD1 or TRBD2 (5 bases each). The length of the CDR3 is 15 residues. The ends were cut back, 4 bases at V and 5 bases at J, with 15 bases in the middle. Germline values: CDR1 SGHDT, CDR2 YYEEEE.

This clone was seen just once. The chain recombines TRBV6-5 with TRBJ1-2, with D maybe TRBD1 (6 bases). The V gene lost 1 base and the J gene lost 4 bases, with 13 bases spanning the gap. Germline V lookup: CDR1 MNHEY, CDR2 SVGAGI. The CDR3 length is 15 residues. CDR3 residues: CASSYFGGPLYGYTF. DNA of the CDR3: TGTGCCAGCAGTTACTTTGGGGGGCCGCTCTATGGCTACACCTTC.

In its sample, this clone was seen a few times. The chain couples TRBV6-1 to TRBJ1-1; D unclear. The CDR3 length is 14 residues. The germline V and J ends were trimmed by 0 bases and 5 bases, with 10 bases remaining between them. CDR1 and CDR2 (germline): MNHNS, SASEGT. Here the CDR3 reads CASSEASEVTEAFF. Here the CDR3 DNA reads TGTGCCAGCAGTGAAGCTTCTGAAGTTACTGAAGCTTTCTTT.